What follows describes a single TCR beta chain. This CDR3 has 12 residues. Trimming cost V 8 bases and J 3 bases, with 14 bases left between them. The germline V gene encodes CDR1 GTSNPN and CDR2 SVGIG (reference sequence). This sample is part of a study of blood T cell repertoires in COVID-19. Study background: Samples taken during acute and convalescent COVID-19 were collected in the United States, Italy and Spain. PBMCs, B-cell-depleted T cells, or T cells provided the cDNA or gDNA that made up the material.

Under the authors' procedure: The authors estimated nucleated cell counts from reference gene primer amplification. Sequenced by immunoSEQ multiplex PCR; TCRdb stores in-frame clones only, minus some. That table supplies the V and J calls and clone size; D and trimming were determined from the DNA. The sample has around 200,000 clones, approximately 80% seen once. The source is a woman of 80 years or more with active or convalescent COVID-19. The material sequenced was peripheral blood. The V and J genes are TRBV30 and TRBJ2-7; a possible D gene is TRBD1 (5 bases). The CDR3 region has the DNA TGTGCCGCAGTAGACAGAAACTACGAGCAGTACTTC. Residues: CAAVDRNYEQYF.